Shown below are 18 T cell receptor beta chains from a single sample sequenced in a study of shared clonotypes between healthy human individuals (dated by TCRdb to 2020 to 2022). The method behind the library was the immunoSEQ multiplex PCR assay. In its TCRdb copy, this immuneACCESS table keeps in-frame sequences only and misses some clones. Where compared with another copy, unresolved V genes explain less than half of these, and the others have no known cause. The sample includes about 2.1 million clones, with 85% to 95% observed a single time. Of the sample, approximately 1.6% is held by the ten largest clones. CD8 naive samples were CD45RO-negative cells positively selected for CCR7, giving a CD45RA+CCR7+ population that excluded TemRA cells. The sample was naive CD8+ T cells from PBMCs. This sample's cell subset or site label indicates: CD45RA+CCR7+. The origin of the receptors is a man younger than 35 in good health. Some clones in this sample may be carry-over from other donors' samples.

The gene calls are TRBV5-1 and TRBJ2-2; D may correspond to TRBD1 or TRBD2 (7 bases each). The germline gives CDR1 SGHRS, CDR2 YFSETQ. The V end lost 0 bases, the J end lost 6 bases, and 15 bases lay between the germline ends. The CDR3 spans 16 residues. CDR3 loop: CASSLVVTGRAGELFF. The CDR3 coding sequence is TGCGCCAGCAGCTTGGTGGTGACAGGGAGGGCCGGGGAGCTGTTTTTT.

CDR3 residues: CASSFRAGQETQYF. In DNA, the CDR3 is TGTGCCAGCAGTTTCCGAGCAGGCCAAGAGACCCAGTACTTC. The genes are TRBV27 and TRBJ2-5; D ambiguous. The germline gives CDR1 MNHEY, CDR2 SMNVEV (reference sequence). V lost 3 bases to trimming and J lost 1 base, with 9 bases between them. The CDR3 contains 14 residues.

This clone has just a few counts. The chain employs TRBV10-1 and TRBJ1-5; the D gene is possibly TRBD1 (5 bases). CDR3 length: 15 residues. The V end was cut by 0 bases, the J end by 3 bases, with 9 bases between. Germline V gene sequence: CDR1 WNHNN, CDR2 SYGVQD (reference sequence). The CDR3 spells CASSESGGPNQPQHF. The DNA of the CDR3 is TGCGCCAGCAGTGAGTCTGGGGGTCCCAATCAGCCCCAGCATTTT.

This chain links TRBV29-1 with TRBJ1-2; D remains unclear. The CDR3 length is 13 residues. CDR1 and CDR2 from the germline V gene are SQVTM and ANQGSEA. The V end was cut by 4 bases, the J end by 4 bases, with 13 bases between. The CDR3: CSVVGSTRYGYTF. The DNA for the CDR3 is TGCAGCGTTGTGGGATCGACCCGCTATGGCTACACCTTC.

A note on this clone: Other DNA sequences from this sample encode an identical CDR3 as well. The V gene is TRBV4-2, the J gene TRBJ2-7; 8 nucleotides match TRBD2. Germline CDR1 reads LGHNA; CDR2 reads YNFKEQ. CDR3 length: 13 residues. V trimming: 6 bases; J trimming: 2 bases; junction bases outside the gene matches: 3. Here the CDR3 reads CASSQGLAYEQYF. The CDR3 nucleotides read TGTGCCAGCAGTCAGGGACTAGCCTACGAGCAGTACTTC.

CDR3: CASSFGVSSYNEQFF. The CDR3 DNA reads as TGTGCCAGCAGCTTTGGTGTAAGCTCCTACAATGAGCAGTTCTTC. The chain employs TRBV7-6 and TRBJ2-1, with no clear D. The germline V gene has CDR1 SGHVS and CDR2 FNYEAQ. The CDR3 has 15 residues. Trimming cost V 3 bases and J 0 bases, with 9 bases left between them.

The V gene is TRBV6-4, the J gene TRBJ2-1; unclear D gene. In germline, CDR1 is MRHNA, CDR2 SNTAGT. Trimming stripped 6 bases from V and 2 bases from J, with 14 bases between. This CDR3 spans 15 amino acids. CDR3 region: CASSPVGGAYNEQFF. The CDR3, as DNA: TGTGCCAGCAGCCCCGTCGGTGGAGCCTACAATGAGCAGTTCTTC.

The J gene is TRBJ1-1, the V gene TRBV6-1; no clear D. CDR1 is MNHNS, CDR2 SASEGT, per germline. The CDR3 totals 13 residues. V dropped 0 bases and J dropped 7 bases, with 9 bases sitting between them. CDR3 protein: CASSEAYSREAFF. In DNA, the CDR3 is TGTGCCAGCAGTGAAGCTTACAGCCGTGAAGCTTTCTTT.

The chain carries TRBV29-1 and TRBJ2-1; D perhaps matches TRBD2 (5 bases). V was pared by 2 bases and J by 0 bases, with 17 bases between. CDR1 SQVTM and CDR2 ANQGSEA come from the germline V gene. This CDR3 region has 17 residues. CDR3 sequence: CSVEFRLAGSSYNEQFF. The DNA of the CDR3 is TGCAGCGTTGAATTCAGGTTAGCTGGGAGCTCCTACAATGAGCAGTTCTTC.

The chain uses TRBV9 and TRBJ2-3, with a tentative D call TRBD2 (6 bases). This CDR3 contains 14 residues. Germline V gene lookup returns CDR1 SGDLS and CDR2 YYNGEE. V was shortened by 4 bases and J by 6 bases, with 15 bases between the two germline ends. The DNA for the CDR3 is TGTGCCAGCAGCCCCTCACTAGCTCGGGATACGCAGTATTTT. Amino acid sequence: CASSPSLARDTQYF.

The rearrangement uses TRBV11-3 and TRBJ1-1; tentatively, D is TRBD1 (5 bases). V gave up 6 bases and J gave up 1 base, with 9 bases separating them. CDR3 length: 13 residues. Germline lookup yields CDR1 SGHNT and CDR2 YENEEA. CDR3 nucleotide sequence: TGTGCCAGCAGTCAACAGGCGAACACTGAAGCTTTCTTT. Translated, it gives CASSQQANTEAFF. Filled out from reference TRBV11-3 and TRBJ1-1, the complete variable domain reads EAGVVQSPRYKIIEKKQPVAFWCNPISGHNTLYWYLQNLGQGPELLIRYENEEAVDDSQLPKDRFSAERLKGVDSTLKIQPAELGDSAVYLCASSQQANTEAFFGQGTRLTVV.

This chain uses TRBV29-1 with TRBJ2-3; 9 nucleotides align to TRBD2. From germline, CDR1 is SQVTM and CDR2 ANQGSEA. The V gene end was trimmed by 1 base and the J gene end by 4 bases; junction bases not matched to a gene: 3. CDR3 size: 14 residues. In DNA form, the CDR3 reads TGCAGCGTTGAAGGCGGGAGGGTCCCAGATACGCAGTATTTT. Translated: CSVEGGRVPDTQYF.

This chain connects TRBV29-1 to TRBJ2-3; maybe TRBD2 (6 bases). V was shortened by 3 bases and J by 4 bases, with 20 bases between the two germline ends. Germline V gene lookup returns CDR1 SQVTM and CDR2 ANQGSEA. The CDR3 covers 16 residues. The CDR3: CSVERDGGSGADTQYF. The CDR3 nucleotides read TGCAGCGTTGAGCGGGATGGGGGATCGGGCGCAGATACGCAGTATTTT.

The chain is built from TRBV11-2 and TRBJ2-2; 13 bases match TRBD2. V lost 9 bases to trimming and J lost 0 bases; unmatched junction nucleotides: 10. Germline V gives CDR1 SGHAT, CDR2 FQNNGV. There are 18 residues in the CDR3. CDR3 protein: CASTRTSGRATNTGELFF. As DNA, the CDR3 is TGTGCCAGTACAAGAACTAGCGGGAGGGCCACGAACACCGGGGAGCTGTTTTTT.

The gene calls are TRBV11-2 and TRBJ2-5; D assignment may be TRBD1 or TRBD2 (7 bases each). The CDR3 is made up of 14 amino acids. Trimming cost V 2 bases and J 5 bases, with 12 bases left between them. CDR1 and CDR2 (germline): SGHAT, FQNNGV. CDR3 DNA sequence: TGTGCCAGCAGCTTACAGGGGGGGTACGAGACCCAGTACTTC. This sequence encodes CASSLQGGYETQYF.

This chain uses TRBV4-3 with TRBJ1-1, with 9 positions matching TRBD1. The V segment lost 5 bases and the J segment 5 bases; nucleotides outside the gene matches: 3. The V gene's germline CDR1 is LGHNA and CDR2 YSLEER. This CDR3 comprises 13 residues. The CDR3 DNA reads TGCGCCAGCAGCTACAGGGGGCAAACTGAAGCTTTCTTT. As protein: CASSYRGQTEAFF.

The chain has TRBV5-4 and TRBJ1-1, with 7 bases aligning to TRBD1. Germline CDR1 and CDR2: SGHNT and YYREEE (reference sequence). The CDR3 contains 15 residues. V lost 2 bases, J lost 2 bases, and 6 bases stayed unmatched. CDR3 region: CASSLRQGGNTEAFF. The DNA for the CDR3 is TGTGCCAGCAGCTTAAGACAGGGCGGAAACACTGAAGCTTTCTTT.

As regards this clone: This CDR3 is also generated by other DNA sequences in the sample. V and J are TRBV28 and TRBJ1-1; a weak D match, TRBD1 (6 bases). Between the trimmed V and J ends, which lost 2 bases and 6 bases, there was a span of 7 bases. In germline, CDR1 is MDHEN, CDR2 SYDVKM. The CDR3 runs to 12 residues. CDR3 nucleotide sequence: TGTGCCAGCAGTTTAGGGGGCTCTGAAGCTTTCTTT. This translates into CASSLGGSEAFF. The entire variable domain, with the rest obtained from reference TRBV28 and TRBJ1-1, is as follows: DVKVTQSSRYLVKRTGEKVFLECVQDMDHENMFWYRQDPGLGLRLIYFSYDVKMKEKGDIPEGYSVSREKKERFSLILESASTNQTSMYLCASSLGGSEAFFGQGTRLTVV.